The present TCR beta chain was sequenced within a study of T-cell memory formation after mild COVID-19. Study details: TCR clusters mostly belonged to single donors.

TCRdb reprocessed the 5' RACE reads via MiXCR and lists one record per CDR3 protein. The sample shows 530,000 or so distinct CDR3 sequences, approximately 15% of them seen only once. This clonotype was counted only a few times. Its matching antigen is unknown. Notes on the study in general: Mostly located in CM and EM were contracting CD4+ clones, with contracting CD8+ clones located in EMRA.

The receptor comes from an adult woman who had mild COVID-19 (a few samples of this study predate the infection). Cell type and time point are not known. The sample comprised PBMCs or a T cell subset sorted from them (not recorded which).

CDR3 amino acids: CASSHPSNTGELFF. Here the CDR3 DNA reads TGTGCCAGCAGTCATCCGTCGAACACCGGGGAGCTGTTTTTT. The rearrangement joins TRBV6-1 to TRBJ2-2; D is uncertain. CDR3 length: 14 residues. Germline values: CDR1 MNHNS, CDR2 SASEGT. V lost 5 bases and J 0 bases, leaving 7 bases between the germline ends.